Each of the 17 T cell receptor beta chains below was sequenced from the same sample in a study of OX40 agonist ivuxolimab in advanced cancers. Measured with immunoSEQ multiplex PCR; TCRdb has only the in-frame clones, and not every one. The profile shows some 40,000 clones, roughly 84% of them singletons. The material was CD4+ or CD8+ T cells sorted from blood, obtained in a trial of the OX40 agonist ivuxolimab. Receptor source: an adult with an advanced solid tumor such as melanoma, head and neck, liver or kidney cancer.

This clone was seen a handful of times. The CDR3 loop is CASSQEVSAGAEAFF. The CDR3 region has the DNA TGCGCCAGCAGCCAAGAGGTTTCAGCTGGTGCTGAAGCTTTCTTT. The V and J genes are TRBV4-1 and TRBJ1-1; D call uncertain. The V gene lost 0 bases and the J gene lost 6 bases, with 14 bases spanning the gap. The CDR3 spans 15 residues. Germline V gene sequence: CDR1 MGHRA, CDR2 YSYEKL.

In this sample, this clone turned up a few times. The same CDR3 can be traced to other DNA sequences in this sample. The chain recombines TRBV27 with TRBJ2-1; D gene uncertain. In germline, CDR1 is MNHEY, CDR2 SMNVEV (reference sequence). Trimming took 0 bases from V and 0 from J, leaving 0 bases between them. The CDR3 is 13 amino acids. The chain's CDR3 is CASSLSSYNEQFF. In DNA form, the CDR3 reads TGTGCCAGCAGTTTATCCTCCTACAATGAGCAGTTCTTC.

The chain couples TRBV30 to TRBJ2-7; D uncertain. Germline V lookup: CDR1 GTSNPN, CDR2 SVGIG (reference sequence). Trimming removed 4 bases at V and 4 bases at J, with 14 bases between. The length of the CDR3 is 13 residues. CDR3 DNA: TGTGCCTGGACCCCACAGACGGCTTACGAGCAGTACTTC. Its translation is CAWTPQTAYEQYF.

The genes are TRBV19 and TRBJ2-3; weak D call: TRBD1 (6 bases). The CDR3 length is 15 residues. Trimming stripped 1 base from V and 2 bases from J, with 10 bases between. Germline values: CDR1 LNHDA, CDR2 SQIVND (reference sequence). The CDR3, as DNA: TGTGCCAGTAGTATAGGGGCAGGGGTCACAGATACGCAGTATTTT. Translation: CASSIGAGVTDTQYF. Drawing the rest from reference TRBV19 and TRBJ2-3, the complete variable domain is DGGITQSPKYLFRKEGQNVTLSCEQNLNHDAMYWYRQDPGQGLRLIYYSQIVNDFQKGDIAEGYSVSREKKESFPLTVTSAQKNPTAFYLCASSIGAGVTDTQYFGPGTRLTVL.

This clone was recorded a few times. Distinct nucleotide sequences in the sample also encode this CDR3. The CDR3 coding sequence is TGTGCCAGCAGCCTTGGTCCCGAGGGAGCTTTCTTT. Translation: CASSLGPEGAFF. This sequence joins TRBV5-4 and TRBJ1-1; D is undetermined. V dropped 4 bases and J dropped 10 bases, with 14 bases sitting between them. Germline lookup yields CDR1 SGHNT and CDR2 YYREEE (reference sequence). This CDR3 has 12 residues.

The gene calls are TRBV7-2 and TRBJ2-7; TRBD2 might be the D (5 bases). Germline values: CDR1 SGHTA, CDR2 FQGNSA. The V end was cut by 4 bases, the J end by 5 bases, with 12 bases between. This CDR3 spans 13 amino acids. CDR3 sequence reads: CASSSTLAHEQYF. CDR3 coding DNA: TGTGCCAGCAGCTCGACTTTAGCGCACGAGCAGTACTTC.

V is TRBV6-5 and J is TRBJ1-1, with D unresolved. The CDR3 has 12 amino acids. The germline V gene has CDR1 MNHEY and CDR2 SVGAGI. Trimming stripped 0 bases from V and 11 bases from J, with 10 bases between. The CDR3 coding sequence is TGTGCCAGCAGTTACTCCGGACCTGCCGCTTTCTTT. It specifies CASSYSGPAAFF.

The genes are TRBV14 and TRBJ1-6; D is uncertain. The ends were cut back, 5 bases at V and 4 bases at J, with 9 bases in the middle. Germline CDR1 and CDR2: SGHDN and FVKESK. The CDR3 contains 14 residues. CDR3 residues: CASSTRAYNSPLHF. The CDR3 DNA reads TGTGCCAGCAGCACCCGAGCGTATAATTCACCCCTCCACTTT. Complete variable domain (other parts from reference TRBV14 and TRBJ1-6): EAGVTQFPSHSVIEKGQTVTLRCDPISGHDNLYWYRRVMGKEIKFLLHFVKESKQDESGMPNNRFLAERTGGTYSTLKVQPAELEDSGVYFCASSTRAYNSPLHFGNGTRLTVT.

This clone occurred a few times. V and J are TRBV19 and TRBJ2-1, with TRBD2 matching 11 bases. Germline V gene data show CDR1 as LNHDA and CDR2 as SQIVND (reference sequence). V lost 5 bases to trimming and J lost 7 bases; unmatched junction nucleotides: 13. This CDR3 has 17 residues. The CDR3 DNA reads TGTGCCAGTAGTCTGACTAGCGGGGACGTGTTGTGGAATGAGCAGTTCTTC. Its translation is CASSLTSGDVLWNEQFF.

In the case of this clone: Other DNA sequences in the sample encode the same CDR3. V usage is TRBV4-1 and J usage is TRBJ2-2; no definite D call. The CDR3 contains 13 residues. V dropped 0 bases and J dropped 6 bases, with 5 bases sitting between them. Germline-derived CDR1 and CDR2 are MGHRA and YSYEKL. The CDR3 bases are TGCGCCAGCAGCCAAGATCTGTCCGGGGAGCTGTTTTTT. As protein: CASSQDLSGELFF.

V and J are TRBV4-1 and TRBJ1-6; D is ambiguous. The ends were cut back, 0 bases at V and 7 bases at J, with 7 bases in the middle. This CDR3 contains 14 residues. Germline CDR1 is MGHRA and CDR2 is YSYEKL. As DNA, the CDR3 is TGCGCCAGCAGCCAAGATTGGCAGAATTCACCCCTCCACTTT. Protein sequence: CASSQDWQNSPLHF.

The CDR3 sequence: CASSQRDSSVEQYF. CDR3 nucleotides: TGCGCCAGCAGCCAACGGGACAGCTCGGTCGAGCAGTACTTC. This rearrangement joins TRBV4-1 to TRBJ2-7; 7 bases fit TRBD1. The V gene's germline CDR1 is MGHRA and CDR2 YSYEKL. J was trimmed by 6 bases and V by 2 bases; bases with no gene match: 7. This CDR3 has 14 amino acids.

This sequence joins TRBV5-4 and TRBJ2-3; possibly TRBD2 for D (5 bases). The V end lost 2 bases, the J end lost 4 bases, and 11 bases lay between the germline ends. CDR1 and CDR2 from the germline V gene are SGHNT and YYREEE (reference sequence). The CDR3 has 14 residues. CDR3 sequence reads: CASSFGVGPDTQYF. CDR3 bases: TGTGCCAGCAGCTTCGGGGTAGGGCCAGATACGCAGTATTTT.

This sequence joins TRBV5-6 and TRBJ2-1, with D possibly TRBD1 on 5 matching bases. Deletions cut 0 bases from V and 0 bases from J, with 19 bases between. This CDR3 is built from 19 residues. Germline V CDR1 and CDR2: SGHDT, YYEEEE. CDR3 nucleotides: TGTGCCAGCAGCTTGGCCGGATTGGGGCGCCGGAGCTCCTACAATGAGCAGTTCTTC. Protein sequence: CASSLAGLGRRSSYNEQFF.

The chain employs TRBV28 and TRBJ2-3; 9 positions agree with TRBD1. The ends lost 6 bases at V and 6 bases at J; junction bases unmatched: 19. This CDR3 spans 18 amino acids. Germline V gene lookup returns CDR1 MDHEN and CDR2 SYDVKM. The chain's CDR3 is CASREGQGAAYGRDTQYF. The CDR3 bases are TGTGCCAGCAGGGAGGGACAGGGCGCCGCTTACGGTCGGGATACGCAGTATTTT.

The gene calls are TRBV29-1 and TRBJ2-7; unclear D gene. The V end was cut by 5 bases, the J end by 0 bases, with 5 bases between. CDR3 length: 11 residues. The germline V gene has CDR1 SQVTM and CDR2 ANQGSEA. This CDR3 reads CSVRASYEQYF. The CDR3 DNA sequence: TGCAGCGTTCGGGCCTCCTACGAGCAGTACTTC.

This clone appeared once. The chain couples TRBV2 to TRBJ2-1; no clear D. Trimming cost V 4 bases and J 0 bases, with 10 bases left between them. This CDR3 has 15 amino acids. Germline CDR1 and CDR2: SNHLY and FYNNEI. The chain's CDR3 is CASSAWLSSYNEQFF. CDR3 coding DNA: TGTGCCAGCAGTGCCTGGTTGAGCTCCTACAATGAGCAGTTCTTC.